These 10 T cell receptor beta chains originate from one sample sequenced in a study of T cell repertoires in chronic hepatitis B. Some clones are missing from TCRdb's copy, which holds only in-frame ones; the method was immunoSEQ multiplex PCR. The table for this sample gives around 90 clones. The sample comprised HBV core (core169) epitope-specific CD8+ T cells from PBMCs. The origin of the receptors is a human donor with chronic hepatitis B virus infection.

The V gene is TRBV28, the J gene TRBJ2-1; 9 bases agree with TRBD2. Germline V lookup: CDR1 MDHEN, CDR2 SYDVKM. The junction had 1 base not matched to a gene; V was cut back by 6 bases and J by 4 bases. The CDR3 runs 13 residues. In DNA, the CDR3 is TGTGCCAGCAGGCGGGAGGGATACAATGAGCAGTTCTTC. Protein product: CASRREGYNEQFF.

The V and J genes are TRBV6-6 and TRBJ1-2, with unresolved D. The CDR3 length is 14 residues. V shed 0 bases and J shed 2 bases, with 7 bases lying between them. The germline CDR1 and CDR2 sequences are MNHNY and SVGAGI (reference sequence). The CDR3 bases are TGTGCCAGCAGTTACTCTCGAGGGAACTATGGCTACACCTTC. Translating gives CASSYSRGNYGYTF.

CDR3 amino acids: CASSQETTSGSVYEQYF. The CDR3 DNA reads as TGTGCCAGCAGCCAAGAAACAACTAGCGGGAGTGTTTACGAGCAGTACTTC. The chain carries TRBV4-2 and TRBJ2-5, with TRBD2 matching 11 bases. The end of the DNA is better explained by TRBJ2-7, so the J call may be wrong. Per the germline V gene, CDR1 is LGHNA and CDR2 is YNFKEQ. The CDR3 spans 17 residues.

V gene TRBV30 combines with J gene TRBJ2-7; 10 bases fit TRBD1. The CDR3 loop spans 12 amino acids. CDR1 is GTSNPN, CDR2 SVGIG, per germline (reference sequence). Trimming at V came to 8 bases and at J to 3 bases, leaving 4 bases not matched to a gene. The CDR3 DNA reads TGTGCCCACCGGACAGGGGGCTACGAGCAGTACTTC. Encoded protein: CAHRTGGYEQYF.

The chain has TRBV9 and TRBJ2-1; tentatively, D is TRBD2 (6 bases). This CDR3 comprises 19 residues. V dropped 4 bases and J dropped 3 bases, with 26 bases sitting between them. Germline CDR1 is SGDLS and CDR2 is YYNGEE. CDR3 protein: CASSPLAGKPYKDYNEQFF. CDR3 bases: TGTGCCAGCAGCCCCTTGGCGGGAAAACCCTATAAAGACTACAATGAGCAGTTCTTC.

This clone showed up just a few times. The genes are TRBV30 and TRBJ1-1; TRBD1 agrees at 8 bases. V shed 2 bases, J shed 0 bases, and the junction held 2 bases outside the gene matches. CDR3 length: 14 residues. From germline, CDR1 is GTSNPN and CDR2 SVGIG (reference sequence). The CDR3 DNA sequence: TGTGCCTGGAGTTCGGACAGGGTGAACACTGAAGCTTTCTTT. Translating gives CAWSSDRVNTEAFF.

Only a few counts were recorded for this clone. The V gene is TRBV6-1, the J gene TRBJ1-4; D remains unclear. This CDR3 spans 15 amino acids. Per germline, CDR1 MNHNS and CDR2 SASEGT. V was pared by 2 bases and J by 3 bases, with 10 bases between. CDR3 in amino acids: CASSEMDGANEKLFF. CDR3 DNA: TGTGCCAGCAGTGAAATGGACGGTGCTAATGAAAAACTGTTTTTT.

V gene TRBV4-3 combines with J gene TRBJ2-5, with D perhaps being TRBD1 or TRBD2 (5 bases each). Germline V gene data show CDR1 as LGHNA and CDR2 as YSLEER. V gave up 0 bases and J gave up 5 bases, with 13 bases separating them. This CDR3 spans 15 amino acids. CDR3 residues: CASSQDVGDGETQYF. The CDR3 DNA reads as TGCGCCAGCAGCCAAGATGTTGGGGACGGGGAGACCCAGTACTTC.

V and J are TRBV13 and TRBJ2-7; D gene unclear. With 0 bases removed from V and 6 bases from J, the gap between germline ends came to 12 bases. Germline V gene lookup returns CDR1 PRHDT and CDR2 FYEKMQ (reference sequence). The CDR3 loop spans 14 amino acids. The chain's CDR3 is CASSLGPPYPEQYF. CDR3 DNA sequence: TGTGCCAGCAGCTTAGGTCCCCCCTACCCCGAGCAGTACTTC.

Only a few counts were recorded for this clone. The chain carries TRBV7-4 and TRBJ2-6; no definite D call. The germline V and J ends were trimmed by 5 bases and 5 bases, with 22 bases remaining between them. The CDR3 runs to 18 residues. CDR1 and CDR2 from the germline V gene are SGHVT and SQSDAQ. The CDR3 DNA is TGTGCCAGCAGCCTCTATACCAGCTCACAAAGTCGGGCCAACGTCCTGACTTTC. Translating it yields CASSLYTSSQSRANVLTF.